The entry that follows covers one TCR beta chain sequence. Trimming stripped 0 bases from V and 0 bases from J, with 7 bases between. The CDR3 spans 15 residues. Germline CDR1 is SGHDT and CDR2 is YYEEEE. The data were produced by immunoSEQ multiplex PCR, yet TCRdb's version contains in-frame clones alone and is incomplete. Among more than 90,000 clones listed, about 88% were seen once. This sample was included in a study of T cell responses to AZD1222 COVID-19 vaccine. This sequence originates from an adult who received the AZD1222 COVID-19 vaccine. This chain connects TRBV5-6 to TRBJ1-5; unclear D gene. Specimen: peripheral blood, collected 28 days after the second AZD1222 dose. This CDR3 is CASSLGVNSNQPQHF. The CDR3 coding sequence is TGTGCCAGCAGCTTGGGGGTGAATAGCAATCAGCCCCAGCATTTT.